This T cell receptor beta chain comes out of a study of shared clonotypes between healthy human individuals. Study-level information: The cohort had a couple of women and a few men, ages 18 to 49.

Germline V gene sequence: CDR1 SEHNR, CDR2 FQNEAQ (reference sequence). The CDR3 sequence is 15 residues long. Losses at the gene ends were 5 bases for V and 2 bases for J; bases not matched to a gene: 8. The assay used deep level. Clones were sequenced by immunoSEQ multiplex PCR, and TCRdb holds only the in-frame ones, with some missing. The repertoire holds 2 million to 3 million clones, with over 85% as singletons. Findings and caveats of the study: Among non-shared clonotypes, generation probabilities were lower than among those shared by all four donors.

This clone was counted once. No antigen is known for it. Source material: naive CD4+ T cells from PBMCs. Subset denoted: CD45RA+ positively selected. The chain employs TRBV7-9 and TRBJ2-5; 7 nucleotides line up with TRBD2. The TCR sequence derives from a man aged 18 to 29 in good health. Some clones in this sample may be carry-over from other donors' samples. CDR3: CASSPPAGVQETQYF. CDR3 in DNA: TGTGCCAGCAGCCCCCCCGCGGGAGTACAAGAGACCCAGTACTTC. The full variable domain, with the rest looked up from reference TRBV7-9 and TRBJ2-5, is DTGVSQNPRHKITKRGQNVTFRCDPISEHNRLYWYRQTLGQGPEFLTYFQNEAQLEKSRLLSDRFSAERPKGSFSTLEIQRTEQGDSAMYLCASSPPAGVQETQYFGPGTRLLVL.